The 27 T cell receptor beta chains reported below all come from one sample, sequenced in a study of CD8 T cells in Susac syndrome (dated by TCRdb to between 2018 and 2021). The library was built by means of the immunoSEQ multiplex PCR assay. RNA was extracted using the RNeasy kit, and roughly 0.5 to 1 microgram was reverse transcribed with random hexamers. TCRdb ran its own pipeline on the public reads, namely fastp trimming at Q25 and MiXCR clone calling, and kept in-frame beta chains. Each CDR3 protein appears once, grouped with its most common genes and DNA. The sample includes about 170,000 distinct CDR3 sequences, with roughly 95% observed a single time. Jointly, the top ten make up approximately 0.12% of the sample. Specimen: CD4+ T cells from PBMCs. These receptors were taken from a human donor with Susac syndrome.

The genes are TRBV20-1 and TRBJ2-1; D remains unclear. The V gene lost 0 bases and the J gene lost 0 bases, with 15 bases spanning the gap. The germline V gene encodes CDR1 DFQATT and CDR2 SNEGSKA (reference sequence). The CDR3 has 17 amino acids. The CDR3 DNA follows: TGCAGTGCTAGAGATGAGGAAGAGCGCCGCTCCTACAATGAGCAGTTCTTC. This translates into CSARDEEERRSYNEQFF.

The chain recombines TRBV10-3 with TRBJ2-5; 11 bases line up with TRBD1. The CDR3 has 15 amino acids. The junction had 5 bases not matched to a gene; V was cut back by 6 bases and J by 2 bases. Germline V gene sequence: CDR1 ENHRY, CDR2 SYGVKD. As DNA, the CDR3 is TGTGCCATCAGGTCTGGGACAGGGGGGCAAGAGACCCAGTACTTC. As protein: CAIRSGTGGQETQYF.

Comments on this clonotype: It is unclear where the CDR3 begins or ends on the DNA, so no DNA is shown, and the CDR3 is as TCRdb lists it. The CDR3 spells CASTLGIGLHGGNEQFF. The gene calls are TRBV12-3 or TRBV12-4 and TRBJ2-1. The CDR3 comprises 17 residues, both ends counted.

The J gene is TRBJ2-7, the V gene TRBV7-2; 11 bases are a match to TRBD2. V was clipped by 5 bases and J by 8 bases; unmatched bases: 8. The CDR3 spans 14 residues. The germline CDR1 and CDR2 sequences are SGHTA and FQGNSA. The CDR3, as DNA: TGTGCCAGCAGCACAAGACTAGCGGGAAGGCAGCAGTACTTC. Protein product: CASSTRLAGRQQYF.

The rearrangement uses TRBV23-1 and TRBJ1-5; TRBD1 aligns across 9 bases. TRBV23-1 is an ORF, with its function uncertain. This CDR3 comprises 16 residues. J gave up 5 bases and V 1 base, and 6 bases lay outside the gene matches. CDR3 DNA: TGCGCCAGCAGTCAATATGAACAGGGGGCAGATCAGCCCCAGCATTTT. Translating gives CASSQYEQGADQPQHF.

A single count supports this clonotype. V and J are TRBV11-2 and TRBJ2-3; the D is unclear. The CDR3 totals 14 residues. V lost 5 bases to trimming and J lost 1 base, with 10 bases between them. CDR1 and CDR2 (germline): SGHAT, FQNNGV. Here the CDR3 DNA reads TGTGCCAGCAGCGCACGATTGGGCACAGATACGCAGTATTTT. This gives the protein CASSARLGTDTQYF.

This chain joins TRBV29-1 and TRBJ2-7; possibly TRBD1 or TRBD2 for D (5 bases each). Trimming pared 7 bases from V and 3 bases from J, leaving 16 bases between. The length of the CDR3 is 13 residues. Germline values: CDR1 SQVTM, CDR2 ANQGSEA. The CDR3 reads CSDLGQGVYEQYF. The CDR3, as DNA: TGCAGCGACCTGGGGCAGGGAGTCTACGAGCAGTACTTC.

This chain connects TRBV30 to TRBJ2-6, with D uncertain. The CDR3 totals 14 residues. Trimming pared 5 bases from V and 0 bases from J, leaving 8 bases between. The germline gives CDR1 GTSNPN, CDR2 SVGIG (reference sequence). CDR3 sequence (DNA): TGTGCCTGGCAGACCCTCTCTGGGGCCAACGTCCTGACTTTC. Translation: CAWQTLSGANVLTF.

V is TRBV18 and J is TRBJ2-5; D might be TRBD1 or TRBD2, each matching 5 bases. The CDR3 consists of 14 residues. Germline V gene lookup returns CDR1 KGHSH and CDR2 LQKENI. V lost 2 bases to trimming and J lost 8 bases, with 15 bases between them. CDR3 sequence reads: CASSPGRDGSTQYF. In DNA, the CDR3 is TGTGCCAGCTCACCAGGCAGGGACGGGTCAACCCAGTACTTC. Based on the CDR3 plus reference TRBV18 and TRBJ2-5, the full variable domain is NAGVMQNPRHLVRRRGQEARLRCSPMKGHSHVYWYRQLPEEGLKFMVYLQKENIIDESGMPKERFSAEFPKEGPSILRIQQVVRGDSAAYFCASSPGRDGSTQYFGPGTRLLVL.

The chain uses TRBV29-1 and TRBJ1-2; 8 nucleotides match TRBD1. The germline V gene has CDR1 SQVTM and CDR2 ANQGSEA. The CDR3 length is 15 residues. Trimming removed 6 bases from V and 3 bases from J; junction bases left unmatched: 12. The CDR3 region is CSVQSTGGSDYGYTF. DNA for the CDR3: TGCAGCGTCCAATCTACAGGGGGTTCTGACTATGGCTACACCTTC.

The chain carries TRBV29-1 and TRBJ2-1; 13 nucleotides align to TRBD2. The CDR3 spans 17 residues. Looked up from germline, CDR1 is SQVTM and CDR2 is ANQGSEA. V shed 0 bases and J 7 bases; nucleotides not matched to a gene: 9. DNA of the CDR3: TGCAGCGTTGAAGATCAACTAGCGGGAGGGAATATGAATGAGCAGTTCTTC. Translation gives CSVEDQLAGGNMNEQFF.

This chain joins TRBV3-1 and TRBJ2-3; a possible D gene is TRBD2 (6 bases). CDR1 and CDR2 (germline): LGHDT, YNNKEL (reference sequence). The CDR3 spans 15 residues. V was trimmed by 3 bases and J by 1 base, leaving 11 bases between them. The chain's CDR3 is CASSQSGSGTDTQYF. CDR3 DNA: TGTGCCAGCAGCCAGTCCGGGAGTGGCACAGATACGCAGTATTTT.

This chain uses TRBV27 with TRBJ2-7; D not certain. CDR3 length equals 13 residues. Per the germline V gene, CDR1 is MNHEY and CDR2 is SMNVEV (reference sequence). V lost 3 bases, J lost 1 base, and 7 bases lay in between. The CDR3 protein is CASSLGRSYEQYF. CDR3 DNA sequence: TGTGCCAGCAGTTTGGGTAGGTCCTACGAGCAGTACTTC.

This chain links TRBV6-5 with TRBJ1-2; 7 nucleotides agree with TRBD1. V lost 5 bases to trimming and J lost 5 bases; unmatched junction nucleotides: 8. The CDR3 covers 14 residues. The germline CDR1 and CDR2 sequences are MNHEY and SVGAGI. The CDR3 DNA reads as TGTGCCAGCAGTGGGATACAGGGGAGTTATGGCTACACCTTC. Residues: CASSGIQGSYGYTF.

This sequence joins TRBV15 and TRBJ2-3; D not certain. Germline CDR1 LNHNV, CDR2 YYDKDF (reference sequence). This CDR3 comprises 13 residues. V was cut by 5 bases and J by 7 bases, with 13 bases left in between. For the CDR3, the DNA is TGTGCCACCAGCTTGACCCGGGCCCATACGCAGTATTTT. This encodes CATSLTRAHTQYF.

The V call is TRBV29-1, the J call TRBJ2-6; tentative D call: TRBD1 (6 bases). The germline CDR1 and CDR2 sequences are SQVTM and ANQGSEA. V was trimmed by 6 bases and J by 0 bases, leaving 9 bases between them. The CDR3 has 14 amino acids. CDR3 protein: CSVRQDSGANVLTF. For the CDR3, the DNA is TGCAGCGTGCGACAGGACTCTGGGGCCAACGTCCTGACTTTC. Full variable domain (outside the CDR3, taken from reference TRBV29-1 and TRBJ2-6): SAVISQKPSRDICQRGTSLTIQCQVDSQVTMMFWYRQQPGQSLTLIATANQGSEATYESGFVIDKFPISRPNLTFSTLTVSNMSPEDSSIYLCSVRQDSGANVLTFGAGSRLTVL.

In its sample, this clonotype was seen a few times. The rearrangement links TRBV30 to TRBJ2-7; 7 bases fit TRBD2. Germline V CDR1 and CDR2: GTSNPN, SVGIG (reference sequence). The CDR3 is 15 amino acids. Losses at the gene ends were 3 bases for V and 3 bases for J; bases not matched to a gene: 11. Written as DNA, the CDR3 is TGTGCCTGGAGCCTCACTTGGGCGGGAGACTACGAGCAGTACTTC. It codes for CAWSLTWAGDYEQYF.

The chain uses TRBV28 and TRBJ2-5; TRBD2 matches 12 bases. This CDR3 is built from 16 residues. Germline V gene data show CDR1 as MDHEN and CDR2 as SYDVKM. V was clipped by 8 bases and J by 5 bases; unmatched bases: 12. CDR3 in amino acids: CASLGRLAGVGETQYF. DNA of the CDR3: TGTGCCAGCCTGGGGCGACTAGCGGGAGTCGGGGAGACCCAGTACTTC.

The chain employs TRBV4-2 and TRBJ2-3, with 9 bases matching TRBD2. CDR1 LGHNA and CDR2 YNFKEQ come from the germline V gene. V lost 3 bases to trimming and J lost 2 bases; unmatched junction nucleotides: 12. The CDR3 covers 18 residues. CDR3 nucleotides: TGTGCCAGCAGCCATCCCTCGCTAGCGGGGACGGACACAGATACGCAGTATTTT. As protein: CASSHPSLAGTDTDTQYF.

The sample holds one count of this clonotype. Sequence at one end of the junction differs from germline and may be a read error. The CDR3 here is CASREDRYTEAFF. CDR3 bases: TGTGCCAGCAGGGAAGACAGATACACTGAAGCTTTCTTT. The chain employs TRBV2 and TRBJ1-1; possibly TRBD1 for D (5 bases). The CDR3 sequence is 13 residues long. Germline CDR1 and CDR2: SNHLY and FYNNEI.

The CDR3 spells CASSPKTPTAQQYF. CDR3 sequence (DNA): TGTGCCAGTAGTCCCAAGACCCCTACGGCCCAGCAGTACTTC. The chain carries TRBV19 and TRBJ2-7; D call uncertain. From germline, CDR1 is LNHDA and CDR2 SQIVND (reference sequence). There are 14 residues in the CDR3. The germline V and J ends were trimmed by 5 bases and 8 bases, with 19 bases remaining between them.

This chain joins TRBV6-2 or TRBV6-3 and TRBJ2-7, with TRBD2 identical over 9 bases. The V gene's germline CDR1 is MNHEY and CDR2 SVGEGT. This CDR3 is 15 amino acids long. J gave up 0 bases and V 6 bases, and 6 bases lay outside the gene matches. CDR3 sequence: CASRSGTSISYEQYF. The CDR3 DNA is TGTGCCAGCAGGTCCGGGACTAGCATCTCCTACGAGCAGTACTTC.

The chain is built from TRBV29-1 and TRBJ2-2, with 9 bases lining up with TRBD1. V gave up 5 bases and J gave up 8 bases; unmatched junction bases: 18. From germline, CDR1 is SQVTM and CDR2 ANQGSEA. The CDR3 spans 17 residues. CDR3 in DNA: TGCAGCGTTCAGCTAGCCGGGAGAACAGGGGGCATGGGGGAGCTGTTTTTT. This codes for CSVQLAGRTGGMGELFF.

This clonotype was recorded once. The chain links TRBV24-1 to TRBJ1-2, with D possibly being TRBD1 (6 bases). V lost 10 bases, J lost 1 base, and 15 bases lay in between. Germline CDR1 reads KGHDR; CDR2 reads SFDVKD. The CDR3 is made up of 14 amino acids. As DNA, the CDR3 is TGTGCCACACAGGGAGACCGAAATAACTATGGCTACACCTTC. It encodes CATQGDRNNYGYTF.

The V gene is TRBV7-9, the J gene TRBJ1-2; 7 nucleotides match TRBD1. Trimming removed 5 bases from V and 5 bases from J; junction bases left unmatched: 2. Germline V gives CDR1 SEHNR, CDR2 FQNEAQ (reference sequence). The CDR3 totals 12 residues. CDR3 nucleotide sequence: TGTGCCAGCAGCCGGGGACAGTATGGCTACACCTTC. Protein: CASSRGQYGYTF.

This sequence joins TRBV11-2 and TRBJ1-1; D call uncertain. V was cut by 5 bases and J by 7 bases, with 11 bases left in between. The CDR3 spans 12 residues. Germline V gene lookup returns CDR1 SGHAT and CDR2 FQNNGV. CDR3 amino acids: CASSLSSREAFF. The CDR3 nucleotides are TGTGCCAGCAGCCTCTCGAGCCGTGAAGCTTTCTTT. Based on the CDR3 plus reference TRBV11-2 and TRBJ1-1, the full variable domain is EAGVAQSPRYKIIEKRQSVAFWCNPISGHATLYWYQQILGQGPKLLIQFQNNGVVDDSQLPKDRFSAERLKGVDSTLKIQPAKLEDSAVYLCASSLSSREAFFGQGTRLTVV.

V is TRBV4-2 and J is TRBJ2-2, with TRBD1 as a possible D gene (5 bases). The CDR3 covers 15 residues. Germline CDR1 and CDR2: LGHNA and YNFKEQ. The ends were cut back, 5 bases at V and 4 bases at J, with 14 bases in the middle. The CDR3, as DNA: TGTGCCAGCAGCTTGGCAGGGATTCCCACCGGGGAGCTGTTTTTT. Amino acids: CASSLAGIPTGELFF.